This entry lists 26 T cell receptor beta chains sequenced from one sample in a study of blood T cell repertoires in COVID-19. Data came from immunoSEQ multiplex PCR; TCRdb stores just in-frame clones and leaves some out. Of approximately 200,000 clones in the sample, more than 70% were seen once. The source material was PBMCs or T cells enriched from blood (not recorded which). These receptors all come from a woman aged 30 to 39 who had recovered from COVID-19.

This chain connects TRBV28 to TRBJ2-2; 7 nucleotides align to TRBD2. The V gene's germline CDR1 is MDHEN and CDR2 SYDVKM. Trimming at V came to 5 bases and at J to 2 bases, leaving 5 bases not matched to a gene. This CDR3 region has 15 residues. The CDR3 region is CASSRGGINTGELFF. The CDR3 coding sequence is TGTGCCAGCAGTCGGGGAGGGATAAACACCGGGGAGCTGTTTTTT.

The chain uses TRBV10-3 and TRBJ2-5, with TRBD2 matching 7 bases. Germline CDR1 is ENHRY and CDR2 is SYGVKD. CDR3 length: 12 amino acids. The junction had 5 bases not matched to a gene; V was cut back by 8 bases and J by 5 bases. The CDR3 spells CAIGRGAETQYF. CDR3 nucleotide sequence: TGTGCCATCGGGAGGGGCGCCGAGACCCAGTACTTC.

The rearrangement uses TRBV30 and TRBJ1-2; the D is unclear. The CDR3 contains 11 residues. CDR1 and CDR2 from the germline V gene are GTSNPN and SVGIG (reference sequence). The V and J ends lost 0 bases and 8 bases respectively, with 7 bases between them. Written as DNA, the CDR3 is TGTGCCTGGAGTGTAGCATTGGGCTACACCTTC. Protein product: CAWSVALGYTF.

This clone showed up just once. The chain uses TRBV2 and TRBJ2-1, with a weak D call TRBD2 (7 bases). This CDR3 has 18 residues. The V gene lost 2 bases and the J gene lost 6 bases, with 23 bases spanning the gap. CDR1 is SNHLY and CDR2 is FYNNEI in the germline V gene. CDR3 protein: CASSEIGGRTRNFNEQFF. The CDR3 DNA sequence: TGTGCCAGCAGTGAAATAGGGGGTCGGACTAGGAATTTCAATGAGCAGTTCTTC.

The chain carries TRBV27 and TRBJ1-2, with a weak D call TRBD1 (5 bases). The CDR3 has 12 residues. V was shortened by 7 bases and J by 8 bases, with 14 bases between the two germline ends. Germline V gene sequence: CDR1 MNHEY, CDR2 SMNVEV (reference sequence). The CDR3 is CASTAGDSGYTF. CDR3 in DNA: TGTGCCAGCACCGCCGGGGACTCGGGCTACACCTTC.

The rearrangement uses TRBV28 and TRBJ1-1; maybe TRBD1 (5 bases). The germline CDR1 and CDR2 sequences are MDHEN and SYDVKM. Trimming left V 4 bases short and J 4 bases short, with 22 bases between. This CDR3 is 17 amino acids long. The CDR3 region has the DNA TGTGCCAGCAGTTCTGCTGCCGGGACTCTCGTCCGCACTGAAGCTTTCTTT. Protein product: CASSSAAGTLVRTEAFF.

The chain is built from TRBV14 and TRBJ1-2; 9 bases align to TRBD1. The CDR3 covers 13 residues. Germline V lookup: CDR1 SGHDN, CDR2 FVKESK. The V segment lost 4 bases and the J segment 5 bases; nucleotides outside the gene matches: 2. This chain's CDR3 is CASSLGTGYGYTF. The DNA of the CDR3 is TGTGCCAGCAGCCTCGGGACAGGGTATGGCTACACCTTC.

V and J are TRBV18 and TRBJ2-1; 8 nucleotides align to TRBD2. Germline V gene sequence: CDR1 KGHSH, CDR2 LQKENI. Trimming removed 0 bases from V and 9 bases from J; junction bases left unmatched: 13. This CDR3 has 17 residues. The DNA for the CDR3 is TGTGCCAGCTCACCACCGAAAACTAGCGGAGCACGTAGTGAGCAGTTCTTC. Translated: CASSPPKTSGARSEQFF.

This chain links TRBV29-1 with TRBJ2-7, with a weak D call TRBD1 (5 bases). V was trimmed by 6 bases and J by 6 bases, leaving 21 bases between them. The CDR3 loop spans 14 amino acids. Germline CDR1 SQVTM, CDR2 ANQGSEA. CDR3 nucleotide sequence: TGCAGCGTGAAGACCCCACAGGAATCGGCCGAGCAGTACTTC. This sequence encodes CSVKTPQESAEQYF.

This clone was seen only a few times. This chain uses TRBV2 with TRBJ1-1; D unresolved. The CDR3 loop spans 17 amino acids. V shed 4 bases and J shed 1 base, with 19 bases lying between them. Germline loops: CDR1 SNHLY, CDR2 FYNNEI. CDR3 DNA: TGTGCCAGCAGTGTAATAAGTTTAGGATCTAGGAACACTGAAGCTTTCTTT. Amino acids: CASSVISLGSRNTEAFF.

In this sample, this clone turned up a few times. V gene TRBV19 combines with J gene TRBJ2-7; TRBD1 might be the D (5 bases). The CDR3 totals 17 residues. V was clipped by 1 base and J by 0 bases, with 16 bases between them. Germline CDR1 LNHDA, CDR2 SQIVND (reference sequence). In DNA form, the CDR3 reads TGTGCCAGTAGTATAGCCCACAGGCCCAAGAGCTCCTACGAGCAGTACTTC. It translates to CASSIAHRPKSSYEQYF.

The chain employs TRBV7-2 and TRBJ2-3, with D unresolved. Germline V gene sequence: CDR1 SGHTA, CDR2 FQGNSA. The CDR3 spans 14 residues. Trimming stripped 5 bases from V and 0 bases from J, with 9 bases between. CDR3 bases: TGTGCCAGCAGCCCGAGCGTTAGCACAGATACGCAGTATTTT. Translated: CASSPSVSTDTQYF.

This clone appeared once. One end of the junction varies from germline; a read error may be responsible. Additional DNA sequences in this sample encode the identical CDR3. This chain joins TRBV12-3 or TRBV12-4 and TRBJ2-2; TRBD1 might be the D (5 bases). The CDR3 contains 12 residues. In nucleotides, the CDR3 is TGTGCTAGCAGGGCCTACACCGGGGAGCTGTTTTTT. It is translated as CASRAYTGELFF.

This sequence joins TRBV19 and TRBJ2-1; tentatively, D is TRBD2 (6 bases). This CDR3 spans 12 amino acids. V was trimmed by 5 bases and J by 11 bases, leaving 13 bases between them. Looked up from germline, CDR1 is LNHDA and CDR2 is SQIVND (reference sequence). This CDR3 is CASSPGTPQQFF. For the CDR3, the DNA is TGTGCCAGTAGTCCCGGGACTCCTCAGCAGTTCTTC.

The chain links TRBV19 to TRBJ2-7; the D gene is possibly TRBD1 (5 bases). The germline V gene encodes CDR1 LNHDA and CDR2 SQIVND (reference sequence). The length of the CDR3 is 13 residues. Trimming removed 3 bases at V and 6 bases at J, with 12 bases between. CDR3 sequence (DNA): TGTGCCAGTAGTATTCCCCAGGGTGGCGAGCAGTACTTC. It translates to CASSIPQGGEQYF.

The chain uses TRBV3-1 (or the pseudogene TRBV3-2) and TRBJ2-1; D might be TRBD1 (5 bases). Between the trimmed V and J ends, which lost 5 bases and 4 bases, there was a span of 12 bases. CDR3 length equals 14 residues. Germline V gene sequence: CDR1 LGHDT, CDR2 YNNKEL (reference sequence). The CDR3 DNA reads TGTGCCAGCAGCACCTCCACAGGTTACAATGAGCAGTTCTTC. Encoded protein: CASSTSTGYNEQFF.

This clone was observed a handful of times. The rearrangement uses TRBV3-1 (or the pseudogene TRBV3-2) and TRBJ2-5, with D possibly matching TRBD2 (5 bases). Trimming took off 4 bases at V and 2 bases at J, with 8 bases between the two ends. Germline V CDR1 and CDR2: LGHDT, YNNKEL (reference sequence). The CDR3 has 13 residues. Written as DNA, the CDR3 is TGTGCCAGCAGCCGAGGAGGACAAGAGACCCAGTACTTC. Its protein is CASSRGGQETQYF.

A single count supports this clone. The J gene is TRBJ1-2, the V gene TRBV18; D may be TRBD1 (5 bases). This CDR3 has 12 residues. Germline CDR1 reads KGHSH; CDR2 reads LQKENI. V was clipped by 5 bases and J by 7 bases, with 11 bases between them. The CDR3 region is CASSSSGGGYTF. The CDR3 DNA sequence: TGTGCCAGCTCATCGAGCGGGGGTGGCTACACCTTC.

This chain links TRBV28 with TRBJ1-1; 7 positions agree with TRBD1. Looked up from germline, CDR1 is MDHEN and CDR2 is SYDVKM. V shed 7 bases, J shed 3 bases, and the junction held 11 bases outside the gene matches. The CDR3 is made up of 15 amino acids. This CDR3 reads CASTVRQGGDTEAFF. CDR3 in DNA: TGTGCCAGCACCGTACGTCAGGGGGGCGACACTGAAGCTTTCTTT.

The CDR3 reads CAISEVRSTEAFF. The DNA of the CDR3 is TGTGCCATCAGTGAAGTCCGGTCCACTGAAGCTTTCTTT. The rearrangement links TRBV10-3 to TRBJ1-1; D remains unclear. CDR3 length: 13 residues. CDR1 and CDR2 (germline): ENHRY, SYGVKD. V dropped 3 bases and J dropped 4 bases, with 9 bases sitting between them.

This chain connects TRBV11-2 to TRBJ2-1; 10 nucleotides match TRBD2. The CDR3 totals 17 residues. V lost 2 bases and J lost 0; bases outside the gene matches: 4. Germline CDR1 and CDR2: SGHAT and FQNNGV. The CDR3 here is CASSLWASGSSYNEQFF. The CDR3 DNA reads as TGTGCCAGCAGCTTATGGGCTAGCGGGAGCTCCTACAATGAGCAGTTCTTC.

This clone came up once. The chain combines TRBV18 with TRBJ2-2, with a possible D match to TRBD1 (6 bases). Looked up from germline, CDR1 is KGHSH and CDR2 is LQKENI. CDR3 size: 15 residues. Trimming cost V 6 bases and J 2 bases, with 13 bases left between them. CDR3 protein: CASSPSRGNTGELFF. CDR3 DNA sequence: TGTGCCAGCTCGCCAAGCAGGGGAAACACCGGGGAGCTGTTTTTT.

This chain links TRBV13 with TRBJ1-5; 10 nucleotides line up with TRBD1. Germline loops: CDR1 PRHDT, CDR2 FYEKMQ (reference sequence). V shed 0 bases and J 7 bases; nucleotides not matched to a gene: 9. The CDR3 covers 17 residues. CDR3 coding DNA: TGTGCCAGCAGCTTAGGGCTCACCGGGACAGGGGTACAGCCCCAGCATTTT. Its translation: CASSLGLTGTGVQPQHF.

The chain couples TRBV28 to TRBJ2-7, with a possible D match to TRBD1 (7 bases). The CDR3 length is 17 residues. V dropped 3 bases and J dropped 3 bases, with 21 bases sitting between them. CDR1 is MDHEN and CDR2 is SYDVKM in the germline V gene. The CDR3 sequence: CASSFYYGWRDSYEQYF. CDR3 DNA sequence: TGTGCCAGCAGTTTCTATTATGGGTGGAGGGACAGCTACGAGCAGTACTTC.

The chain is built from TRBV14 and TRBJ2-5, with D perhaps matching TRBD2 (6 bases). Trimming pared 2 bases from V and 5 bases from J, leaving 15 bases between. CDR1 and CDR2 from the germline V gene are SGHDN and FVKESK. CDR3 length equals 15 residues. The CDR3 DNA follows: TGTGCCAGCAGCCAACCAGGGCGGGGTCGGGAGACCCAGTACTTC. Translated, it gives CASSQPGRGRETQYF.

The genes are TRBV11-2 and TRBJ1-1, with 8 positions matching TRBD1. This CDR3 is 13 amino acids long. V trimming: 8 bases; J trimming: 1 base; junction bases outside the gene matches: 3. In germline, CDR1 is SGHAT, CDR2 FQNNGV. This CDR3 reads CASRDRPNTEAFF. The CDR3 coding sequence is TGTGCCAGCCGGGACAGGCCGAACACTGAAGCTTTCTTT.